This TCR beta chain was obtained from a study of T-cell memory formation after mild COVID-19. Study-wide results and limits: The main location of contracting CD4+ clones was CM and EM, and that of contracting CD8+ clones was EMRA.

This clonotype showed up just a few times. The antigen remains unidentified. In germline, CDR1 is SGHRS, CDR2 YFSETQ. V lost 6 bases and J lost 0, with 9 bases in between. CDR3 length equals 13 residues. TCRdb re-analysed the 5' RACE reads in MiXCR, keeping a single row per CDR3 protein. The sample holds roughly 200,000 distinct CDR3 sequences, 7.5% to 10% seen once. This sequence joins TRBV5-1 and TRBJ1-1; D not resolved. The receptor was isolated from a man between 18 and 35 years old who had mild COVID-19 (a few samples of this study predate the infection). Cell type and time point are not known. Sequencing input: PBMCs or a T cell subset sorted from them (not recorded which). As DNA, the CDR3 is TGCGCCAGCACCCGGGGATTGAACACTGAAGCTTTCTTT. It encodes CASTRGLNTEAFF.